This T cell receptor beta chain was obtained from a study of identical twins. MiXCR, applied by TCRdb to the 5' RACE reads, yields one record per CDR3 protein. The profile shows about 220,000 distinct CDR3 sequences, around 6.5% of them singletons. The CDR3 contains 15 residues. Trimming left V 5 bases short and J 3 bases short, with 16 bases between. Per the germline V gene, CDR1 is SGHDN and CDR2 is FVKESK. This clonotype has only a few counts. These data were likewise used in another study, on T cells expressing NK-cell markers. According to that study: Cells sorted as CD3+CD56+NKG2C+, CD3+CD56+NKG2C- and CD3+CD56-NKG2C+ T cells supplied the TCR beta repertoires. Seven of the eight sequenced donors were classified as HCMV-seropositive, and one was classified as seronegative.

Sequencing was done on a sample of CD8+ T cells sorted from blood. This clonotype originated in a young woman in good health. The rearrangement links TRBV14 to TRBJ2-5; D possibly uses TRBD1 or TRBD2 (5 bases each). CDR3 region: CASSKIGDPEETQYF. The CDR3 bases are TGTGCCAGCAGCAAAATAGGGGACCCGGAAGAGACCCAGTACTTC.